These 17 T cell receptor beta chains were sequenced from one sample in a study of cytomegalovirus exposure and HLA in healthy donors. PCR involved 60 Vbeta and 13 Jbeta primers. Measured with immunoSEQ multiplex PCR; TCRdb has only the in-frame clones, and not every one. This sample has about 150,000 clones; less than 80% occur once, and the top ten carry roughly 1.8%. Sequenced sample: PBMCs. The origin of the receptors is a female donor in good health and CMV-seropositive.

The chain uses TRBV5-1 and TRBJ2-3; D gene uncertain. The V and J ends lost 6 bases and 0 bases respectively, with 14 bases between them. The CDR3 has 15 residues. CDR1 and CDR2 (germline): SGHRS, YFSETQ. As DNA, the CDR3 is TGCGCCAGCAATTCTGCGATCTCTAGCACAGATACGCAGTATTTT. This sequence encodes CASNSAISSTDTQYF. The full variable domain, completed using reference TRBV5-1 and TRBJ2-3, is KAGVTQTPRYLIKTRGQQVTLSCSPISGHRSVSWYQQTPGQGLQFLFEYFSETQRNKGNFPGRFSGRQFSNSRSEMNVSTLELGDSALYLCASNSAISSTDTQYFGPGTRLTVL.

This chain joins TRBV10-3 and TRBJ2-1; TRBD2 agrees at 13 bases. The germline V gene encodes CDR1 ENHRY and CDR2 SYGVKD. The trim removed 6 bases at V and 7 bases at J, leaving 3 bases unmatched. This CDR3 is 14 amino acids long. CDR3 region: CAISGLAGDNEQFF. The CDR3 DNA is TGTGCCATCAGCGGACTAGCGGGAGATAATGAGCAGTTCTTC.

V is TRBV27 and J is TRBJ1-2; possibly TRBD1 for D (5 bases). The CDR3 contains 15 residues. Germline V gene sequence: CDR1 MNHEY, CDR2 SMNVEV (reference sequence). V was trimmed by 1 base and J by 4 bases, leaving 13 bases between them. The CDR3, as DNA: TGTGCCAGCAGTTTATTAGGGGATATGGGCTATGGCTACACCTTC. Residues: CASSLLGDMGYGYTF.

The rearrangement uses TRBV19 and TRBJ1-1, with TRBD1 matching over 8 bases. J gave up 6 bases and V 2 bases, and 5 bases lay outside the gene matches. Germline V lookup: CDR1 LNHDA, CDR2 SQIVND (reference sequence). The CDR3 is 14 amino acids. CDR3 sequence (DNA): TGTGCCAGTAGTATAAGGCCAGGGGGCCCTGAAGCTTTCTTT. Protein: CASSIRPGGPEAFF.

V usage is TRBV6-6 and J usage is TRBJ1-1; tentative D call: TRBD1 (6 bases). This CDR3 contains 14 residues. Trimming took off 4 bases at V and 1 base at J, with 10 bases between the two ends. CDR1 is MNHNY and CDR2 is SVGAGI in the germline V gene (reference sequence). CDR3 loop: CASSSLGGNTEAFF. The CDR3 DNA is TGTGCCAGCAGTTCTTTAGGGGGGAACACTGAAGCTTTCTTT.

The chain carries TRBV28 and TRBJ2-3; D unclear. V dropped 3 bases and J dropped 3 bases, with 13 bases sitting between them. The germline V gene has CDR1 MDHEN and CDR2 SYDVKM. This CDR3 comprises 15 residues. The CDR3 region is CASSLLTSITDTQYF. The CDR3 DNA reads as TGTGCCAGCAGTTTGCTGACAAGTATTACAGATACGCAGTATTTT.

The chain employs TRBV6-5 and TRBJ1-1; the D is unclear. There are 15 residues in the CDR3. Per the germline V gene, CDR1 is MNHEY and CDR2 is SVGAGI. The V end lost 0 bases, the J end lost 1 base, and 9 bases lay between the germline ends. The CDR3 coding sequence is TGTGCCAGCAGTTACTCGAGTCGGAGGAACACTGAAGCTTTCTTT. This translates into CASSYSSRRNTEAFF.

This sequence joins TRBV5-1 and TRBJ2-5, with TRBD2 matching over 8 bases. There are 15 residues in the CDR3. Germline loops: CDR1 SGHRS, CDR2 YFSETQ. The V gene end was trimmed by 4 bases and the J gene end by 2 bases; junction bases not matched to a gene: 7. CDR3 loop: CASSTAGALQETQYF. As DNA, the CDR3 is TGCGCCAGCAGCACAGCGGGAGCACTTCAAGAGACCCAGTACTTC.

The rearrangement joins TRBV4-2 to TRBJ2-1, with 10 bases matching TRBD1. After removal of 0 bases from V and 8 bases from J, the junction contained 4 bases not matched to a gene. Germline lookup yields CDR1 LGHNA and CDR2 YNFKEQ. The CDR3 loop spans 15 amino acids. This chain's CDR3 is CASSQEGTGDDEQFF. CDR3 in DNA: TGTGCCAGCAGCCAAGAGGGGACAGGGGACGATGAGCAGTTCTTC.

This sequence joins TRBV30 and TRBJ2-7, with 9 bases that match TRBD2. Germline CDR1 is GTSNPN and CDR2 is SVGIG (reference sequence). Trimming at V came to 0 bases and at J to 5 bases, leaving 8 bases not matched to a gene. CDR3 length: 15 amino acids. Here the CDR3 reads CAWSVGTSLRDEQYF. The CDR3 DNA follows: TGTGCCTGGAGTGTCGGGACTAGCCTAAGAGACGAGCAGTACTTC.

V gene TRBV5-1 combines with J gene TRBJ2-7; 7 positions match TRBD1. V was pared by 7 bases and J by 1 base, with 8 bases of the junction left unmatched. The CDR3 spans 14 residues. CDR1 is SGHRS and CDR2 is YFSETQ in the germline V gene. The CDR3 DNA reads TGCGCCAGCCGCACCCAGGGGGTTTCCTACGAGCAGTACTTC. Its translation: CASRTQGVSYEQYF.

The genes are TRBV5-4 and TRBJ2-3; TRBD2 aligns across 10 bases. This CDR3 is built from 15 residues. Germline CDR1 SGHNT, CDR2 YYREEE (reference sequence). J was trimmed by 1 base and V by 4 bases; bases with no gene match: 3. CDR3 protein: CASSQGLAGTDTQYF. Written as DNA, the CDR3 is TGTGCCAGCAGCCAAGGACTAGCGGGCACAGATACGCAGTATTTT.

V and J are TRBV2 and TRBJ1-2; D call uncertain. CDR1 is SNHLY, CDR2 FYNNEI, per germline. The CDR3 is 12 amino acids. V was cut by 11 bases and J by 4 bases, with 14 bases left in between. The CDR3 reads CAAKLVSYGYTF. CDR3 nucleotide sequence: TGTGCCGCTAAGCTAGTCAGCTATGGCTACACCTTC.

A few counts support this clone. The chain recombines TRBV19 with TRBJ2-7; tentatively, D is TRBD2 (6 bases). Germline CDR1 and CDR2: LNHDA and SQIVND (reference sequence). Trimming removed 4 bases at V and 6 bases at J, with 22 bases between. The CDR3 length is 16 residues. The CDR3 nucleotides read TGTGCCAGTAGTAATTGGGACTTAGCGGTGGGAGGCGAGCAGTACTTC. It specifies CASSNWDLAVGGEQYF.

CDR3 nucleotide sequence: TGTGCCAGCAGCGGGAGTGGCGGGGAGCTGTTTTTT. As protein: CASSGSGGELFF. This chain connects TRBV27 to TRBJ2-2, with D possibly matching TRBD2 (6 bases). V dropped 6 bases and J dropped 7 bases, with 9 bases sitting between them. The germline CDR1 and CDR2 sequences are MNHEY and SMNVEV (reference sequence). This CDR3 region has 12 residues.

The rearrangement links TRBV15 to TRBJ2-5, with D possibly TRBD2 on 6 matching bases. Germline V gene data show CDR1 as LNHNV and CDR2 as YYDKDF (reference sequence). The ends were cut back, 6 bases at V and 0 bases at J, with 8 bases in the middle. The CDR3 is made up of 13 amino acids. CDR3 sequence reads: CATSPGDQETQYF. Here the CDR3 DNA reads TGTGCCACCAGTCCGGGGGACCAAGAGACCCAGTACTTC.

The V and J genes are TRBV29-1 and TRBJ2-5; tentatively, D is TRBD1 (7 bases). The CDR3 has 12 residues. V was cut by 4 bases and J by 5 bases, with 11 bases left in between. Germline V gene sequence: CDR1 SQVTM, CDR2 ANQGSEA. The CDR3 region is CSVAAGGETQYF. CDR3 DNA sequence: TGCAGCGTTGCGGCAGGGGGGGAGACCCAGTACTTC. The full variable domain, in which reference TRBV29-1 and TRBJ2-5 provide the parts outside the CDR3, is SAVISQKPSRDICQRGTSLTIQCQVDSQVTMMFWYRQQPGQSLTLIATANQGSEATYESGFVIDKFPISRPNLTFSTLTVSNMSPEDSSIYLCSVAAGGETQYFGPGTRLLVL.